The entry below gives a single T cell receptor (beta chain) sequence along with its context. PCR was performed a second time for 7 to 11 cycles using a sample-barcoded 5' primer and a J-beta primer mix. One entry per CDR3 protein results from TCRdb running MiXCR on the 5' RACE reads. The sample lists around 400,000 distinct CDR3 sequences; approximately 51% were seen once. This specimen comes from a study of blood T cells in healthy people across ages. Trimming took 6 bases from V and 4 from J; bases not matched to a gene: 8. The CDR3 covers 15 residues. CDR1 and CDR2 (germline): MGHDK, SYGVNS. Specimen: blood. The chain uses TRBV25-1 and TRBJ2-2; 7 positions agree with TRBD2. The sequence was obtained from a man in his sixties in good health. DNA of the CDR3: TGTGCCAGCAGCGTAAGCGGGGAGGTCACCGGGGAGCTGTTTTTT. Translated: CASSVSGEVTGELFF.